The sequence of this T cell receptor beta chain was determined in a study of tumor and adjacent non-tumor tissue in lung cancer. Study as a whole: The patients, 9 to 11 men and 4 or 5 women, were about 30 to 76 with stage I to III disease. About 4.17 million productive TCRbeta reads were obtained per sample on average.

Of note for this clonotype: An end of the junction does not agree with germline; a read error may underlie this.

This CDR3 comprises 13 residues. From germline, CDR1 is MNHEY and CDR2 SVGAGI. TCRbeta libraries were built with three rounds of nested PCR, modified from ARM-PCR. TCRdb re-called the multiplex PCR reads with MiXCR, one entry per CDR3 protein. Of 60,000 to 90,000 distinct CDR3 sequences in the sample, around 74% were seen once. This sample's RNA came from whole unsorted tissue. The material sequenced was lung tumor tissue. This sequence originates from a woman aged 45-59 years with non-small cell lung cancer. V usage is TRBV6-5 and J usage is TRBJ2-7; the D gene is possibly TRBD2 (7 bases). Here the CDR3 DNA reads TGTACCAGCAGAACGGGGGGCTCCTACGAGCACTACTTC. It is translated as CTSRTGGSYEHYF.